These 9 T cell receptor beta chains were sequenced from one sample in a study of tumor-infiltrating lymphocytes in primary liver carcinoma. Priming with a constant-region primer yielded TCR beta cDNA from 400 to 500 ng total RNA. Employing slightly modified ARM-PCR, three nested multiplex PCR rounds were run, and these gave rise to the TCR beta libraries. Amplification in the first two PCR rounds was performed using TRBV1-TRBV30 forward primers and a C-beta reverse primer for around 11 cycles each. From the multiplex PCR reads, TCRdb called clonotypes with MiXCR, one entry per CDR3 protein. The sample contains 180,000 or so distinct CDR3 sequences, over 50% of which appear only once. Researchers drew blood RNA from unsorted whole blood and extracted germline DNA as well. Sequencing was carried out using peripheral blood. The source of these receptors is a man aged 35-49 years with primary liver carcinoma and hepatitis B virus infection.

The chain carries TRBV28 and TRBJ2-1, with TRBD1 matching over 7 bases. Trimming removed 6 bases from V and 8 bases from J; junction bases left unmatched: 10. Per germline, CDR1 MDHEN and CDR2 SYDVKM. This CDR3 has 14 residues. For the CDR3, the DNA is TGTGCCAGCAGCTTTGACAGGGTCAGTGATGAGCAGTTCTTC. This translates into CASSFDRVSDEQFF.

The gene calls are TRBV29-1 and TRBJ2-1; D might be TRBD2 (6 bases). This CDR3 region has 13 residues. V lost 8 bases and J lost 8, with 19 bases in between. Germline CDR1 SQVTM, CDR2 ANQGSEA. Written as DNA, the CDR3 is TGCAGCATTGCCAGCGGGCGGGCATATGAGCAGTTCTTC. Encoded protein: CSIASGRAYEQFF.

The chain employs TRBV5-4 and TRBJ2-5; 9 positions match TRBD1. Germline CDR1 and CDR2: SGHNT and YYREEE (reference sequence). The CDR3 loop spans 17 amino acids. Germline trimming cut 4 bases from V and 1 base from J; bases unmatched to any gene: 11. In DNA, the CDR3 is TGTGCCAGCAGCGAAAGGACAGGGGCGACCAGCCAAGAGACCCAGTACTTC. It codes for CASSERTGATSQETQYF.

As to this clonotype: The germline gene is not matched at one end of the junction; a read error may be the cause. The gene calls are TRBV11-2 and TRBJ2-2; tentatively, D is TRBD2 (5 bases). The CDR3 runs to 13 residues. The germline V gene encodes CDR1 SGHAT and CDR2 FQNNGV. For the CDR3, the DNA is TGTGTCAGCAGCTGGGTCCTTCTTGGGGAGTTGTTTTTT. Translated: CVSSWVLLGELFF. The whole variable domain, filled in from reference TRBV11-2 and TRBJ2-2, reads EAGVAQSPRYKIIEKRQSVAFWCNPISGHATLYWYQQILGQGPKLLIQFQNNGVVDDSQLPKDRFSAERLKGVDSTLKIQPAKLEDSAVYLCVSSWVLLGELFFGEGSRLTVL.

On this clonotype: The junction and the germline gene differ at one end; a read error may be behind it. This chain connects TRBV29-1 to TRBJ1-2, with 9 bases that match TRBD1. The CDR3 is 13 amino acids. Germline CDR1 is SQVTM and CDR2 is ANQGSEA. The CDR3 spells CSVPDRGDYDYTF. The CDR3 DNA follows: TGCAGCGTCCCGGACAGGGGAGATTATGACTACACCTTC.

V gene TRBV4-2 combines with J gene TRBJ2-1, with 7 bases fitting TRBD2. CDR3 length equals 13 residues. From germline, CDR1 is LGHNA and CDR2 YNFKEQ. The J segment lost 15 bases and the V segment lost 10 bases, leaving 18 bases of the junction unmatched. The CDR3 bases are TGTGCCATTAGCCACGCTGGGGGAGGGTTTCGGTTCTTC. Translated, it gives CAISHAGGGFRFF.

As for this clonotype: Its ends do not fully match the called genes, so a read error is possible. This chain joins TRBV10-2 and TRBJ2-5; tentatively, D is TRBD1 or TRBD2 (5 bases each). The CDR3 consists of 13 residues. Germline V CDR1 and CDR2: WSHSY, SAAADI. In nucleotides, the CDR3 is TGCGCCAGCAGTGAGCGGGACGCGGAGATCCAGTACTTC. It encodes CASSERDAEIQYF.

As regards this clonotype: Compared with germline, one end of the junction differs, possibly owing to a read error. This chain joins TRBV4-1 and TRBJ2-7; possible D gene TRBD2, 5 bases. Germline V gene sequence: CDR1 MGHRA, CDR2 YSYEKL. The CDR3 extends over 14 amino acids. This CDR3 is CASNQGLESVEQYF. For the CDR3, the DNA is TGCGCCAGCAACCAAGGACTCGAAAGCGTTGAGCAGTACTTC.

This clonotype was observed many times. This chain uses TRBV6-5 with TRBJ2-7; 13 bases fit TRBD2. The length of the CDR3 is 15 residues. Per the germline V gene, CDR1 is MNHEY and CDR2 is SVGAGI. Losses at the gene ends were 6 bases for V and 2 bases for J; bases not matched to a gene: 4. The CDR3 spells CASSKTSGRAYEQYF. The CDR3 DNA is TGTGCCAGCAGCAAAACTAGCGGGAGGGCCTACGAGCAGTACTTC.